What follows describes a single T cell receptor beta chain. Its antigen is as yet unknown. Stated treatment: approximately 18 received Ad26.COV2.S at low or high dose, single or two shots; about five received placebo; per-sample allocation not given. Day 63 following the first vaccine or placebo injection was when the samples were taken. The sample belongs to a study of Ad26.COV2.S vaccination and SARS-CoV-2 variants. In the study overall: Intramuscular Ad26.COV2.S doses were given once or twice, 56 days apart. Points from the study as a whole: Vaccine recipients surpassed placebo recipients in spike-specific TCR breadth. Total T cell responses may have been underestimated by the TCR breadth and depth analyses. Researchers reported similar non-spike TCR breadth in vaccine and placebo recipients.

Produced via immunoSEQ multiplex PCR; TCRdb's table is partial and in-frame only. The repertoire holds some 250,000 clones, with more than 75% as singletons. CDR1 LGHDT and CDR2 YNNKEL come from the germline V gene (reference sequence). With 1 base removed from V and 0 bases from J, the gap between germline ends came to 9 bases. This CDR3 spans 16 amino acids. The source of this sequence is a person aged 18-60 years who received the Ad26.COV2.S COVID-19 vaccine or a placebo. Sequenced here: peripheral blood, sampled in a trial of Ad26.COV2.S vaccine versus placebo. This rearrangement joins TRBV3-1 (or the pseudogene TRBV3-2) to TRBJ2-2; D not certain. CDR3 protein: CASSQGASPNTGELFF. The DNA for the CDR3 is TGTGCCAGCAGCCAAGGAGCAAGCCCGAACACCGGGGAGCTGTTTTTT.